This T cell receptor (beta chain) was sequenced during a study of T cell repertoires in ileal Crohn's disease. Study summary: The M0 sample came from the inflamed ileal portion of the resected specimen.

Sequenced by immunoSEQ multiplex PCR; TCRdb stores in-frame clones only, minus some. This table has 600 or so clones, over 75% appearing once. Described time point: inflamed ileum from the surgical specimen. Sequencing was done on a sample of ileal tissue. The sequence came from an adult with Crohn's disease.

The DNA for the CDR3 is TGTGCCAGCAGTTTCGCGCAGGGGGGGTGGAGCTATGGCTACACCTTC. Protein product: CASSFAQGGWSYGYTF. The chain combines TRBV28 with TRBJ1-2, with 7 bases fitting TRBD1. The germline CDR1 and CDR2 sequences are MDHEN and SYDVKM. CDR3 size: 16 residues. The ends lost 3 bases at V and 4 bases at J; junction bases unmatched: 11.